The rows below give T cell receptor beta chains drawn from one sample of a study. TCRdb reprocessed the RT-PCR reads with MiXCR, giving one entry per CDR3 protein. The sample lists about 680,000 distinct CDR3 sequences; about 14% were seen once. Sequencing was carried out using memory CD4+ T cells from blood. Source of these receptors: a female donor in good health, serving as a healthy control. CDR3s include the opening cysteine and the closing phenylalanine or tryptophan. The D gene is left open where the match is weak. Not every row has a clone size; where given, it reads once, few, many or a size class.

J,D,length,size,V,CDR3,DNA
TRBJ2-1,TRBD2,13,many,TRBV20-1,CSAGPGGHNEQFF,TGCAGTGCTGGACCGGGAGGCCACAATGAGCAGTTCTTC
TRBJ2-5,NA,14,NA,TRBV19,CASSIVWGHGTQYF,TGTGCCAGTAGTATAGTGTGGGGGCACGGGACCCAGTACTTC
TRBJ2-1,TRBD1,15,NA,TRBV7-2,CASSLAGGEIDEQFF,TGTGCCAGCAGCTTAGCAGGGGGCGAGATCGATGAGCAGTTCTTC
TRBJ2-5,TRBD1,14,few,TRBV9,CASSAQGAKETQYF,TGTGCCAGCAGCGCACAGGGGGCTAAGGAGACCCAGTACTTC
TRBJ1-1,NA,12,many,TRBV7-8,CASSPSQGRAFF,TGTGCCAGCAGCCCCTCCCAAGGGAGAGCTTTCTTT
TRBJ2-5,NA,15,NA,TRBV24-1,CATSDTRQGGETQYF,TGTGCCACCAGTGATACGCGACAGGGAGGAGAGACCCAGTACTTC
TRBJ1-4,NA,13,NA,TRBV6-1,CASSERGREKLFF,TGTGCCAGCAGTGAAAGGGGCCGCGAAAAACTGTTTTTT
TRBJ2-5,NA,12,many,TRBV10-3,CAISEIGETQYF,TGTGCCATCAGTGAGATCGGAGAGACCCAGTACTTC
TRBJ1-4,NA,15,few,TRBV5-1,CASSLEDSVGEKLFF,TGCGCCAGCAGCCTAGAAGACTCTGTCGGTGAAAAACTGTTTTTT
TRBJ2-3,TRBD2,17,NA,TRBV4-3,CASSQSGTSGNTDTQYF,TGCGCCAGCAGCCAAAGCGGGACTAGCGGGAACACAGATACGCAGTATTTT
TRBJ2-1,NA,14,few,TRBV20-1,CSARDYRENNEQFF,TGCAGTGCTAGAGATTACCGGGAGAATAATGAGCAGTTCTTC